The 29 T cell receptor beta chains listed next were all sequenced from one sample in a study of monozygotic twins with inflammatory bowel disease. After re-calling the 5' RACE reads, TCRdb lists one entry per CDR3 protein, DNA absent. Its clone listing holds fewer than 400,000 distinct CDR3 sequences. The source material was blood. The receptors stem from a human donor with ulcerative colitis or Crohn's disease, or a healthy co-twin of an affected twin (not recorded which).

V usage is TRBV6-2 or TRBV6-3 and J usage is TRBJ2-2; TCRdb returns TRBD2, unconfirmable since there is no DNA. The CDR3 consists of 16 residues. CDR1 and CDR2 (germline): MNHEY, SVGEGT. This chain's CDR3 is CASSSFSGIGTGELFF.

The J gene is TRBJ2-3, the V gene TRBV11-2; the TRBD2 assignment by TCRdb is unverifiable without DNA. Germline V lookup: CDR1 SGHAT, CDR2 FQNNGV. The CDR3 has 20 amino acids. This CDR3 is CASSLDPPRGRGSFVDTQYF.

The V and J genes are TRBV4-3 and TRBJ2-5; TCRdb's assignment of TRBD2 cannot be checked, as there is no DNA. There are 13 residues in the CDR3. CDR1 and CDR2 (germline): LGHNA, YSLEER. The CDR3 spells CASSRRDQETQYF.

The genes are TRBV28 and TRBJ2-3. The CDR3 loop spans 13 amino acids. Germline loops: CDR1 MDHEN, CDR2 SYDVKM. The CDR3: CASSLFGPGTQYF.

The chain employs TRBV28 and TRBJ1-1. The germline V gene encodes CDR1 MDHEN and CDR2 SYDVKM. The CDR3 is 15 amino acids. CDR3 residues: CASSESGSGGTEAFF.

This chain joins TRBV5-1 and TRBJ2-3; lacking DNA, the TRBD1 call made by TCRdb goes unchecked. From germline, CDR1 is SGHRS and CDR2 YFSETQ. The CDR3 has 14 amino acids. Here the CDR3 reads CASSAGQGADTQYF.

This chain connects TRBV29-1 to TRBJ2-5; TCRdb selects TRBD1, and the lack of DNA leaves this call unchecked. In germline, CDR1 is SQVTM, CDR2 ANQGSEA. The CDR3 spans 15 residues. The CDR3 protein is CSVENFGRGEETQYF.

The chain combines TRBV7-9 with TRBJ1-6. The germline V gene has CDR1 SEHNR and CDR2 FQNEAQ (reference sequence). There are 13 residues in the CDR3. The CDR3 here is CASSPDGNSPLHF.

The chain recombines TRBV12-3 or TRBV12-4 with TRBJ1-6. The CDR3 has 14 amino acids. The CDR3 loop reads CASTNRNGNSPLHF.

This chain joins TRBV30 and TRBJ1-6. This CDR3 is built from 13 residues. Per germline, CDR1 GTSNPN and CDR2 SVGIG (reference sequence). CDR3 loop: CAWSVRGNSPLHF. Looking up the rest from reference TRBV30 and TRBJ1-6 gives the full variable domain: SQTIHQWPATLVQPVGSPLSLECTVEGTSNPNLYWYRQAAGRGLQLLFYSVGIGQISSEVPQNLSASRPQDRQFILSSKKLLLSDSGFYLCAWSVRGNSPLHFGNGTRLTVT.

The chain couples TRBV6-5 to TRBJ1-1. The CDR3 runs to 12 residues. In germline, CDR1 is MNHEY, CDR2 SVGAGI. Here the CDR3 reads CASSYPLSVAFF.

CDR3 region: CASSSDRGSGYTF. V usage is TRBV7-2 and J usage is TRBJ1-2; TCRdb proposes TRBD1, but this gene call is untestable without DNA. Germline V gene lookup returns CDR1 SGHTA and CDR2 FQGNSA. The CDR3 length is 13 residues.

J is TRBJ2-1 and V is TRBV24-1; TCRdb proposes TRBD1, but this gene call is untestable without DNA. Germline CDR1 is KGHDR and CDR2 is SFDVKD. The CDR3 runs to 15 residues. CDR3 residues: CATSSRGVTSNEQFF.

The chain has TRBV4-2 and TRBJ2-1; TCRdb names TRBD1, which stays unverified in the absence of DNA. CDR1 is LGHNA, CDR2 YNFKEQ, per germline. There are 16 residues in the CDR3. This CDR3 reads CASSQEAPGFDNEQFF.

This sequence joins TRBV6-5 and TRBJ1-5; absent DNA, TCRdb's TRBD1 call cannot be checked. This CDR3 comprises 15 residues. Germline V lookup: CDR1 MNHEY, CDR2 SVGAGI. CDR3 sequence: CASSYGDRGDQPQHF.

V usage is TRBV7-2 and J usage is TRBJ1-2. CDR1 is SGHTA, CDR2 FQGNSA, per germline. This CDR3 is 17 amino acids long. CDR3 residues: CASSLVEIRSRNYGYTF. Using reference TRBV7-2 and TRBJ1-2 for the parts outside the CDR3, the full variable domain is GAGVSQSPSNKVTEKGKDVELRCDPISGHTALYWYRQSLGQGLEFLIYFQGNSAPDKSGLPSDRFSAERTGGSVSTLTIQRTQQEDSAVYLCASSLVEIRSRNYGYTFGSGTRLTVV.

The rearrangement joins TRBV12-3 or TRBV12-4 to TRBJ1-1. CDR3 size: 16 residues. CDR3 residues: CASKPRQRLVTTEAFF.

J is TRBJ2-5 and V is TRBV12-3 or TRBV12-4; checking the TCRdb D call of TRBD1 is not possible without DNA. This CDR3 is built from 15 residues. The CDR3 reads CASTTLRDTVETQYF.

The genes are TRBV6-5 and TRBJ2-2; with no DNA, the TCRdb D assignment of TRBD1 cannot be verified. The CDR3 has 15 amino acids. Germline V gene data show CDR1 as MNHEY and CDR2 as SVGAGI. The chain's CDR3 is CASSYDRGVTGELFF.

The chain joins TRBV11-2 to TRBJ1-6. This CDR3 comprises 13 residues. Germline loops: CDR1 SGHAT, CDR2 FQNNGV. CDR3 loop: CASSLGGKLPLHF.

V is TRBV20-1 and J is TRBJ1-4; TCRdb lists TRBD1, though no DNA is available to test this call. CDR1 and CDR2 (germline): DFQATT, SNEGSKA (reference sequence). The length of the CDR3 is 16 residues. CDR3: CSALGTGVMANEKLFF.

V and J are TRBV12-3 or TRBV12-4 and TRBJ1-5. This CDR3 has 14 residues. This CDR3 is CASSFLERNQPQHF.

V and J are TRBV12-3 or TRBV12-4 and TRBJ2-2; TCRdb gives TRBD1 as the D gene, but with no DNA this cannot be confirmed. The CDR3 runs to 15 residues. This CDR3 reads CASSLRTGGTGELFF.

The CDR3 sequence: CASSLGRAGQFF. The chain joins TRBV28 to TRBJ2-1; TCRdb's D call, TRBD2, is unchecked because there is no DNA. The CDR3 has 12 residues. Germline loops: CDR1 MDHEN, CDR2 SYDVKM. Based on the CDR3 plus reference TRBV28 and TRBJ2-1, the full variable domain is DVKVTQSSRYLVKRTGEKVFLECVQDMDHENMFWYRQDPGLGLRLIYFSYDVKMKEKGDIPEGYSVSREKKERFSLILESASTNQTSMYLCASSLGRAGQFFGPGTRLTVL.

The chain is built from TRBV7-9 and TRBJ2-7; TCRdb's D call of TRBD1 is untestable without DNA. Germline V gene data show CDR1 as SEHNR and CDR2 as FQNEAQ (reference sequence). This CDR3 has 16 amino acids. Here the CDR3 reads CASRPPWGGSSYEQYF.

The genes are TRBV18 and TRBJ2-7; TCRdb's D call, TRBD2, is unchecked because there is no DNA. CDR1 is KGHSH, CDR2 LQKENI, per germline. This CDR3 spans 15 amino acids. This chain's CDR3 is CASSPSSGSSYEQYF. Together with reference TRBV18 and TRBJ2-7, the CDR3 gives the full variable domain: NAGVMQNPRHLVRRRGQEARLRCSPMKGHSHVYWYRQLPEEGLKFMVYLQKENIIDESGMPKERFSAEFPKEGPSILRIQQVVRGDSAAYFCASSPSSGSSYEQYFGPGTRLTVT.

The rearrangement links TRBV28 to TRBJ2-1; TCRdb returns TRBD1, unconfirmable since there is no DNA. The CDR3 spans 15 residues. Per germline, CDR1 MDHEN and CDR2 SYDVKM. The CDR3 loop is CASSASGQGIVKQFF.

The V gene is TRBV10-3, the J gene TRBJ2-7; TCRdb outputs TRBD1, but without DNA this stays unchecked. The CDR3 has 15 amino acids. The germline gives CDR1 ENHRY, CDR2 SYGVKD. CDR3 in amino acids: CAIGGQGRSGPEQYF.

This chain connects TRBV5-1 to TRBJ2-7. The CDR3 runs 15 residues. Germline lookup yields CDR1 SGHRS and CDR2 YFSETQ. CDR3 residues: CASSLVRTDSYEQYF.